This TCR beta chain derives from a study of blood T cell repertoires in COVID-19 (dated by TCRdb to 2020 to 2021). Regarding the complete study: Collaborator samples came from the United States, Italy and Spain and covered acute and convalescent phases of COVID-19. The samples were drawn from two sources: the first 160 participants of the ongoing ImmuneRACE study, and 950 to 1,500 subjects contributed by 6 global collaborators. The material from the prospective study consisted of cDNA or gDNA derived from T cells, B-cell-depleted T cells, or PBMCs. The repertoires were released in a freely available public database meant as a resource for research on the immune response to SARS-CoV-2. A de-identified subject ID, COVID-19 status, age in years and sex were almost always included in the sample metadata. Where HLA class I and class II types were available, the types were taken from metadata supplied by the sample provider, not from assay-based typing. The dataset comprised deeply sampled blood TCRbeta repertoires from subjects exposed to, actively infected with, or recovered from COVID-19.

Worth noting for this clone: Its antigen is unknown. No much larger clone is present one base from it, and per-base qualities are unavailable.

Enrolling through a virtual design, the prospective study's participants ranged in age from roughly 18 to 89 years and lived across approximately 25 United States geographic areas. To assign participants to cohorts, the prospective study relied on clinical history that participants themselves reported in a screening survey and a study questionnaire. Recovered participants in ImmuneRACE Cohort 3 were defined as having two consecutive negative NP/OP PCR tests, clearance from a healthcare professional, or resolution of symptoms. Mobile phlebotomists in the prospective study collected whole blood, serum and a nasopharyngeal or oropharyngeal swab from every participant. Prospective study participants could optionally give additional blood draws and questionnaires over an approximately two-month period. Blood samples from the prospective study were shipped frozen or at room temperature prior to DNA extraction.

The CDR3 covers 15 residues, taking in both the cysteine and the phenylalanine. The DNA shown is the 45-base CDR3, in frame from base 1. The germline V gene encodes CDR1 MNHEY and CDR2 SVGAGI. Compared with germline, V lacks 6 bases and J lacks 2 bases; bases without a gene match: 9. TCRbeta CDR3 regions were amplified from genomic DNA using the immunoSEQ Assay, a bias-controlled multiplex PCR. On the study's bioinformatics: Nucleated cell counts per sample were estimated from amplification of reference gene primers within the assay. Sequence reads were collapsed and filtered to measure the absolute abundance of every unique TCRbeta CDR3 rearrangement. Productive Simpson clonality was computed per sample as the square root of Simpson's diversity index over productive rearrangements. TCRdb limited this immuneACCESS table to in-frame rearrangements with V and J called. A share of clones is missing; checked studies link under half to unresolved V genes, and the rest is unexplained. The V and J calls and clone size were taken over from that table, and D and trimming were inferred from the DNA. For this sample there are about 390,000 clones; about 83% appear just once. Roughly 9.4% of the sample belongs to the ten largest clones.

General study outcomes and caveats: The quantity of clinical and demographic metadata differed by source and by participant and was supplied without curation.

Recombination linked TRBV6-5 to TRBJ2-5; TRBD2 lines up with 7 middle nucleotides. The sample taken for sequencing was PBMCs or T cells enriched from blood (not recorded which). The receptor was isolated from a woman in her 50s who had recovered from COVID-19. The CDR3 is CASSRGASGQETQYF. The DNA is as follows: TGTGCCAGCAGCCGAGGGGCTAGCGGACAAGAGACCCAGTACTTC.